This T cell receptor beta chain came from a study of shared clonotypes between healthy human individuals. Study information: Each donor contributed plates that comprised three CD4 naive, three CD4 memory, two CD8 naive and one CD8 memory.

The CDR3 runs to 16 residues. V was cut by 4 bases and J by 0 bases, with 13 bases left in between. In germline, CDR1 is SGDLS, CDR2 YYNGEE. Points on this clone: Its target is unknown.

TCRdb's copy holds only in-frame clones and misses some; the assay was immunoSEQ multiplex PCR. Of 600,000 to 750,000 clones in the sample, around 70% were seen once. Study conclusions and caveats: Sampling covered nothing but blood. Tissue TCR repertoires likely differ from those found in blood.

Recent vaccinations or acute infections were absent in the healthy HIV-negative adult donors. The sequence derives from a woman aged 25-40 years in good health. Sequenced sample: memory CD4+ T cells sorted from blood. Subset in this sample: CD45RA-negative fraction. The V call is TRBV9, the J call TRBJ2-2; D uncertain. This chain's CDR3 is CASSQATYANTGELFF. The CDR3 DNA reads TGTGCCAGCAGCCAAGCGACATATGCGAACACCGGGGAGCTGTTTTTT.